The present T cell receptor (beta chain) was sequenced within a study of blood T cell repertoires in COVID-19. The wider study: PBMCs, B-cell-depleted T cells, or T cells provided the cDNA or gDNA that made up the material.

Under the authors' procedure: Using reference gene primer amplification, nucleated cell counts were estimated. Clones were read by immunoSEQ multiplex PCR, and TCRdb kept only the in-frame ones, dropping some. V, J and clone size are those of that table, while D and trimming were read from the DNA. The table shows some 250,000 clones, with about 80% occurring only once. Unmatched junction bases numbered 7, after V lost 4 bases and J lost 3 bases. Germline assignment: CDR1 LNHDA and CDR2 SQIVND (reference sequence). The CDR3 totals 15 residues. A single count supports this clone. The source of this sequence is a woman of 80 years or more with acute or convalescent COVID-19. Sequenced material: peripheral blood. The chain is built from TRBV19 and TRBJ1-2; 8 nucleotides agree with TRBD1. Written as DNA, the CDR3 is TGTGCCAGTAGTAATTTTGGGACAGGCGACTATGGCTACACCTTC. It codes for CASSNFGTGDYGYTF.